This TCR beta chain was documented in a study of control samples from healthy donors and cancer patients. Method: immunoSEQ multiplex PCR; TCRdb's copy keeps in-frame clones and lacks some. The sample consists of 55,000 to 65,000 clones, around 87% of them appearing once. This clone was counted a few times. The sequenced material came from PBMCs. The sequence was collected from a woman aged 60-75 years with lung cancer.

CDR3 coding DNA: TGTGCCAGCAGCCTCGACGGGGAGCTGTTTTTT. It yields the protein CASSLDGELFF. This chain links TRBV3-1 (or the pseudogene TRBV3-2) with TRBJ2-2; D remains ambiguous. Germline assignment: CDR1 LGHDT and CDR2 YNNKEL (reference sequence). Trimming removed 4 bases at V and 7 bases at J, with 4 bases between. There are 11 residues in the CDR3.